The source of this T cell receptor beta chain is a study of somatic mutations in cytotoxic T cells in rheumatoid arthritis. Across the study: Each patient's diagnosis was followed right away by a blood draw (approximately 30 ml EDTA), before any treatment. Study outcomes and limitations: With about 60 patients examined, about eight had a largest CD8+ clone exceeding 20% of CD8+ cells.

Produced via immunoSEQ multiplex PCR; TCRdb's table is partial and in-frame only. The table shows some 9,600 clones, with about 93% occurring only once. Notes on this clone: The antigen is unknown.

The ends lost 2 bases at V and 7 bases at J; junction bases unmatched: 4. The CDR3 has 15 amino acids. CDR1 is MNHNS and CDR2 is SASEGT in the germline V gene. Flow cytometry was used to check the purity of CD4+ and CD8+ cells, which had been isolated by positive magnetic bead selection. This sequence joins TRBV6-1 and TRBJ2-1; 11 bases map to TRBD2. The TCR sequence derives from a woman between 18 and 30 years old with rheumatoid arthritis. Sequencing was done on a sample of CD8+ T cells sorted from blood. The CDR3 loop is CASSERTSGRNEQFF. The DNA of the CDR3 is TGTGCCAGCAGTGAAAGGACTAGCGGGCGTAATGAGCAGTTCTTC.